The 29 T cell receptor beta chains presented below share a single source sample, sequenced in a study of radiation and T cells in renal cell carcinoma. The data were produced by immunoSEQ multiplex PCR, yet TCRdb's version contains in-frame clones alone and is incomplete. The table lists about 59,000 clones, more than 60% of them singletons. Indicated time point: baseline pretreatment blood. Described treatment: 15 Gy SBRT to primary tumor, nephrectomy 4 weeks later. Sequences were derived from blood, sampled from a patient whose treatment included radiotherapy and nephrectomy. The receptors derive from a man between 60 and 75 years old with renal cell carcinoma.

This chain's CDR3 is CASSPLGGSLRTPEAFF. The CDR3 region has the DNA TGTGCCAGCAGCCCTTTAGGGGGGAGCCTTCGAACACCTGAAGCTTTCTTT. J is TRBJ1-1 and V is TRBV7-6, with a weak D call TRBD1 (6 bases). There are 17 residues in the CDR3. Germline assignment: CDR1 SGHVS and CDR2 FNYEAQ. V was trimmed by 5 bases and J by 6 bases, leaving 25 bases between them.

The genes are TRBV5-1 and TRBJ2-2; D uncertain. Between the trimmed V and J ends, which lost 1 base and 0 bases, there was a span of 4 bases. The CDR3 is 14 residues long. Per germline, CDR1 SGHRS and CDR2 YFSETQ. The CDR3 nucleotides read TGCGCCAGCAGCTTGCAGGCGAACACCGGGGAGCTGTTTTTT. Protein sequence: CASSLQANTGELFF.

The chain employs TRBV11-3 and TRBJ2-5, with D maybe TRBD2 (6 bases). With 0 bases removed from V and 4 bases from J, the gap between germline ends came to 18 bases. Germline-derived CDR1 and CDR2 are SGHNT and YENEEA. This CDR3 has 17 amino acids. The CDR3 bases are TGTGCCAGCAGCTTAGAAATGGCGGTAGAGGAGGGAGAGACCCAGTACTTC. Protein: CASSLEMAVEEGETQYF.

V is TRBV30 and J is TRBJ2-7; D tentatively fits TRBD1 or TRBD2 (6 bases each). Germline lookup yields CDR1 GTSNPN and CDR2 SVGIG (reference sequence). CDR3 size: 14 residues. V dropped 3 bases and J dropped 0 bases, with 12 bases sitting between them. The CDR3 region is CAWRLTGASYEQYF. CDR3 coding DNA: TGTGCCTGGAGGTTAACGGGGGCCTCCTACGAGCAGTACTTC.

This chain links TRBV20-1 with TRBJ2-1; D call uncertain. The CDR3 is 11 residues long. Germline lookup yields CDR1 DFQATT and CDR2 SNEGSKA (reference sequence). Trimming removed 3 bases at V and 5 bases at J, with 5 bases between. CDR3 DNA: TGCAGTGCTAGTAGGAACAATGAGCAGTTCTTC. It specifies CSASRNNEQFF.

The rearrangement joins TRBV6-5 to TRBJ2-7; D gene unclear. The CDR3 sequence is 13 residues long. The germline V gene encodes CDR1 MNHEY and CDR2 SVGAGI. V lost 0 bases to trimming and J lost 4 bases, with 7 bases between them. The CDR3 bases are TGTGCCAGCAGTTACTCCGGACGTTACGAGCAGTACTTC. It encodes CASSYSGRYEQYF.

The J gene is TRBJ1-1, the V gene TRBV11-3; D is perhaps TRBD1 (5 bases). In germline, CDR1 is SGHNT, CDR2 YENEEA. The CDR3 loop spans 16 amino acids. V gave up 5 bases and J gave up 4 bases, with 20 bases separating them. The CDR3, as DNA: TGTGCCAGCAGCGACTCAGGGATTACCTTAGGCACTGAAGCTTTCTTT. The encoded protein is CASSDSGITLGTEAFF.

The chain is built from TRBV27 and TRBJ2-2, with TRBD1 matching over 8 bases. Trimming at V came to 1 base and at J to 8 bases, leaving 3 bases not matched to a gene. Germline CDR1 is MNHEY and CDR2 is SMNVEV (reference sequence). The CDR3 covers 14 residues. In nucleotides, the CDR3 is TGTGCCAGCAGTTTATGGCAGGGGGCAGGGGAGCTGTTTTTT. This encodes CASSLWQGAGELFF.

The chain uses TRBV5-1 and TRBJ1-1; D not resolved. The length of the CDR3 is 13 residues. V was pared by 1 base and J by 1 base, with 5 bases between. CDR1 and CDR2 from the germline V gene are SGHRS and YFSETQ. The CDR3 region is CASSLTPNTEAFF. Here the CDR3 DNA reads TGCGCCAGCAGCTTGACCCCGAACACTGAAGCTTTCTTT.

This clone was seen just once. The chain combines TRBV2 with TRBJ2-6, with D perhaps TRBD1 (5 bases). The CDR3 sequence is 15 residues long. The V end was cut by 10 bases, the J end by 4 bases, with 17 bases between. CDR1 and CDR2 from the germline V gene are SNHLY and FYNNEI. As DNA, the CDR3 is TGTGCCAAAACCTACAGGTCCAGCGGGGCCAACGTCCTGACTTTC. This translates into CAKTYRSSGANVLTF.

The rearrangement links TRBV6-1 to TRBJ1-1; D uncertain. The CDR3 is made up of 13 amino acids. Between the trimmed V and J ends, which lost 3 bases and 7 bases, there was a span of 12 bases. The germline gives CDR1 MNHNS, CDR2 SASEGT. The CDR3 region is CASSDLPSNEAFF. The CDR3 bases are TGTGCCAGCAGTGATCTGCCGAGCAATGAAGCTTTCTTT.

Remarks on this clone: Its ends do not fully match the called genes, so a read error is possible. V is TRBV10-2 and J is TRBJ2-2; 8 bases align to TRBD1. The CDR3 extends over 16 amino acids. The V gene's germline CDR1 is WSHSY and CDR2 SAAADI. The CDR3: CTSSDPGGADTGELFF. CDR3 coding DNA: TGCACCAGCAGTGACCCAGGGGGCGCTGACACCGGGGAGCTGTTTTTT.

This chain joins TRBV9 and TRBJ2-7, with 9 bases lining up with TRBD1. Germline loops: CDR1 SGDLS, CDR2 YYNGEE. The CDR3 contains 14 residues. J lost 5 bases, V lost 0 bases, and 3 bases had no gene match. DNA for the CDR3: TGTGCCAGCAGCGTAGCAGGGACAGGGAACGAGCAGTACTTC. Translated: CASSVAGTGNEQYF.

The chain couples TRBV6-1 to TRBJ2-5; TRBD1 is a possible D gene (7 bases). Deletions cut 8 bases from V and 4 bases from J, with 17 bases between. The CDR3 runs to 14 residues. CDR1 MNHNS and CDR2 SASEGT come from the germline V gene. The CDR3 loop is CASDLLQGGETQYF. As DNA, the CDR3 is TGTGCCAGCGATCTCCTCCAGGGGGGAGAGACCCAGTACTTC.

The gene calls are TRBV30 and TRBJ2-5; D ambiguous. The length of the CDR3 is 11 residues. Trimming removed 4 bases at V and 1 base at J, with 4 bases between. CDR1 and CDR2 (germline): GTSNPN, SVGIG (reference sequence). The CDR3 DNA is TGTGCCTGGACTATCCAAGAGACCCAGTACTTC. Residues: CAWTIQETQYF.

J is TRBJ1-1 and V is TRBV5-1; TRBD1 aligns across 7 bases. The trim removed 4 bases at V and 4 bases at J, leaving 13 bases unmatched. The CDR3 consists of 16 residues. Per germline, CDR1 SGHRS and CDR2 YFSETQ. The DNA for the CDR3 is TGCGCCAGCAGCAGGAGGACAGGAGATTCGGGCACTGAAGCTTTCTTT. Translated, it gives CASSRRTGDSGTEAFF.

J is TRBJ2-1 and V is TRBV10-3; either TRBD1 or TRBD2 may fit D (5 bases each). Trimming removed 6 bases at V and 8 bases at J, with 17 bases between. The germline V gene has CDR1 ENHRY and CDR2 SYGVKD. CDR3 length: 14 residues. The CDR3 loop is CAIRRGQGDDEQFF. CDR3 coding DNA: TGTGCCATCAGACGCGGACAAGGGGACGATGAGCAGTTCTTC.

The rearrangement uses TRBV5-6 and TRBJ2-2, with D unresolved. Trimming took off 5 bases at V and 0 bases at J, with 14 bases between the two ends. Germline assignment: CDR1 SGHDT and CDR2 YYEEEE. The CDR3 spans 16 residues. Here the CDR3 DNA reads TGTGCCAGCAGAGTCGCGGTTGAACCGAACACCGGGGAGCTGTTTTTT. It encodes CASRVAVEPNTGELFF.

The genes are TRBV19 and TRBJ2-7, with a weak D call TRBD1 (5 bases). Trimming took off 5 bases at V and 3 bases at J, with 8 bases between the two ends. Germline CDR1 and CDR2: LNHDA and SQIVND (reference sequence). CDR3 length equals 12 residues. CDR3 loop: CASSQQDYEQYF. The CDR3 DNA sequence: TGTGCCAGTAGTCAACAGGACTACGAGCAGTACTTC.

This clone was picked up one time. The gene calls are TRBV30 and TRBJ2-5, with 9 nucleotides matching TRBD2. The CDR3 covers 13 residues. CDR1 is GTSNPN, CDR2 SVGIG, per germline (reference sequence). CDR3 sequence: CAWGLAPQETQYF. As DNA, the CDR3 is TGTGCTTGGGGACTAGCCCCACAAGAGACCCAGTACTTC.

The chain carries TRBV7-9 and TRBJ2-7; D call uncertain. The CDR3 spans 16 residues. In germline, CDR1 is SEHNR, CDR2 FQNEAQ (reference sequence). Between the trimmed V and J ends, which lost 3 bases and 6 bases, there was a span of 21 bases. The CDR3 coding sequence is TGTGCCAGCAGCTTGCTCGAGATTTCCGTCTTAGGCGAGCAGTACTTC. It codes for CASSLLEISVLGEQYF.

This chain connects TRBV19 to TRBJ1-1, with D possibly matching TRBD1 (5 bases). CDR1 is LNHDA and CDR2 is SQIVND in the germline V gene (reference sequence). V was trimmed by 2 bases and J by 3 bases, leaving 7 bases between them. This CDR3 region has 13 residues. The CDR3 region is CASSIQGDTEAFF. CDR3 DNA: TGTGCCAGTAGTATACAGGGAGACACTGAAGCTTTCTTT.

The CDR3 nucleotides read TGTGCCAGCAGTTACTCTAGGGGAAACACCGGGGAGCTGTTTTTT. Amino acids: CASSYSRGNTGELFF. V usage is TRBV6-5 and J usage is TRBJ2-2, with D maybe TRBD1 (5 bases). From germline, CDR1 is MNHEY and CDR2 SVGAGI. The CDR3 sequence is 15 residues long. V was cut by 0 bases and J by 2 bases, with 7 bases left in between.

The V call is TRBV7-8, the J call TRBJ2-7; TRBD1 might be the D (6 bases). V shed 4 bases and J shed 5 bases, with 12 bases lying between them. The length of the CDR3 is 13 residues. Looked up from germline, CDR1 is SGHVS and CDR2 is FQNEAQ. The CDR3 DNA follows: TGTGCCAGCAGCTGGAGTGAGGGGGACGAGCAGTACTTC. It translates to CASSWSEGDEQYF.

This clone occurred once. The chain links TRBV5-1 to TRBJ1-5, with D maybe TRBD1 (5 bases). The CDR3 consists of 15 residues. The germline V and J ends were trimmed by 1 base and 4 bases, with 12 bases remaining between them. Germline assignment: CDR1 SGHRS and CDR2 YFSETQ. The CDR3 loop is CASSLTGLGNQPQHF. The CDR3 DNA reads as TGCGCCAGCAGCTTGACAGGTCTTGGAAATCAGCCCCAGCATTTT.

This chain connects TRBV11-2 to TRBJ1-2; the D is unclear. The germline V and J ends were trimmed by 5 bases and 4 bases, with 8 bases remaining between them. Looked up from germline, CDR1 is SGHAT and CDR2 is FQNNGV. This CDR3 region has 12 residues. The CDR3 region has the DNA TGTGCCAGCAGCCGGGGTGGCTATGGCTACACCTTC. It translates to CASSRGGYGYTF.

The rearrangement uses TRBV5-5 and TRBJ1-1; 7 nucleotides agree with TRBD1. This CDR3 has 13 amino acids. V shed 5 bases, J shed 5 bases, and the junction held 6 bases outside the gene matches. Germline V gives CDR1 SGHKS, CDR2 YYEKEE (reference sequence). CDR3 amino acids: CASSLTGRTEAFF. The CDR3 DNA sequence: TGTGCCAGCAGTTTGACAGGGCGGACTGAAGCTTTCTTT.

This clone has only one observation. The genes are TRBV12-5 and TRBJ2-3, with a tentative D call TRBD2 (5 bases). This CDR3 is 15 amino acids long. Trimming stripped 0 bases from V and 2 bases from J, with 9 bases between. In germline, CDR1 is LGHNT, CDR2 FRNRAP. CDR3 DNA: TGTGCTAGTGGTTTGGTAGGGAGCGCCACAGATACGCAGTATTTT. This translates into CASGLVGSATDTQYF.

This clone came up a few times. V usage is TRBV29-1 and J usage is TRBJ1-1, with D possibly TRBD1 on 5 matching bases. Germline V gene lookup returns CDR1 SQVTM and CDR2 ANQGSEA. V was pared by 1 base and J by 1 base, with 10 bases between. The CDR3 has 14 residues. CDR3 bases: TGCAGCGTTGAAGGGGACGGTGCGAACACTGAAGCTTTCTTT. It codes for CSVEGDGANTEAFF.